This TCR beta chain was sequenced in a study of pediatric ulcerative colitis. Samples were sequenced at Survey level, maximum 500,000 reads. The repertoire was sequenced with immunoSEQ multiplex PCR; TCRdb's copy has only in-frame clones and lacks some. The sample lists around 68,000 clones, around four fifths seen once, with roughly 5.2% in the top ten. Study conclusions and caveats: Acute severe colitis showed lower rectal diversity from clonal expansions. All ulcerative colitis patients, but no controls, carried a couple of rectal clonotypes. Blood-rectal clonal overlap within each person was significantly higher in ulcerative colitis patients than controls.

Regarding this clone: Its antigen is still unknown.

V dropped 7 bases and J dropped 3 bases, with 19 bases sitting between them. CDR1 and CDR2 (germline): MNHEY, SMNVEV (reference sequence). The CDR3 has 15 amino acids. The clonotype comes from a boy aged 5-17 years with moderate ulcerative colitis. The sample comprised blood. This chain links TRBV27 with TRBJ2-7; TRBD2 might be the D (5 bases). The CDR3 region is CASNGGPSPLYEQYF. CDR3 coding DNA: TGTGCCAGCAACGGAGGCCCTAGTCCCCTCTACGAGCAGTACTTC.